This T cell receptor beta chain originates from a study of STAT5B mutations in CD4+ large granular lymphocyte leukemia. Here immunoSEQ multiplex PCR was the method, and the copy in TCRdb shows in-frame clones only, minus some. The repertoire holds some 45,000 clones, with 70% to 90% as singletons. Study results and caveats: Data were not HLA-matched across samples. Compared with healthy controls (2/35), patient top clones favored TRBV06 (8/27). Patient CD4-sorted repertoires looked more clonal than healthy CD4+ repertoires, even without putative leukemic clones.

Control samples were healthy donors' buffy coats. Germline V gives CDR1 SGDLS, CDR2 YYNGEE. V shed 2 bases, J shed 3 bases, and the junction held 1 base outside the gene matches. The CDR3 is 13 residues long. This clone was observed a single time. What it binds is not known. The source of this sequence is a human donor in good health. Sequencing was carried out using CD4+ T cells from blood buffy coats. The chain employs TRBV9 and TRBJ1-2, with 7 positions matching TRBD1. This CDR3 is CASSVDRDYGYTF. In nucleotides, the CDR3 is TGTGCCAGCAGCGTCGACAGGGACTATGGCTACACCTTC.